A selection of T cell receptor beta chains follows, all from one sample in a study of T cells after yellow fever vaccination. TCRdb ran MiXCR on the 5' RACE reads and lists one entry per CDR3 protein. The sample shows about 240,000 distinct CDR3 sequences, about 7.1% of them seen only once. This specimen consisted of CD4+ T cells sorted from PBMCs, obtained 15 days after the yellow fever booster vaccination. Receptors originate from a man aged 25-45 years who received the YFV17D yellow fever vaccine. Each CDR3 is given with its conserved first and last residue. D genes are given only for firm matches. Size is omitted from some rows. Given values are once, few, many or a class for expanded clones.

many	TRBV20-1	TRBJ1-1	.	TGCAGTGCTAGAGAAGGCACTGAAGCTTTCTTT	CSAREGTEAFF
few	TRBV5-1	TRBJ2-7	TRBD2	TGCGCCAGCAGCCCCAGCGGGGACCTTAGGGAGCAGTACTTC	CASSPSGDLREQYF
many	TRBV7-3	TRBJ2-2	TRBD2	TGTGCCAGCAGCTTAAGGTCAGGCGGGAGTCGGACCGGGGAGCTGTTTTTT	CASSLRSGGSRTGELFF
.	TRBV20-1	TRBJ2-1	TRBD2	TGCAGTGCTAGAGAGATCAGGACTAGCGGATACAATGAGCAGTTCTTC	CSAREIRTSGYNEQFF
many	TRBV7-2	TRBJ2-7	.	TGTGCCAGCAGCTTAGCGTTAACCTACGAGCAGTACTTC	CASSLALTYEQYF
.	TRBV15	TRBJ2-3	.	TGTGCCACCAGCAGGGGGTGGGATACGCAGTATTTT	CATSRGWDTQYF
many	TRBV15	TRBJ2-4	.	TGTGCCACCAGCGGAGTGGCTATGCGCGGAAACATTCAGTACTTC	CATSGVAMRGNIQYF
many	TRBV11-2	TRBJ2-3	.	TGTGCCAGCAGCTTAATTGGCCATTCTAGCACAGATACGCAGTATTTT	CASSLIGHSSTDTQYF
.	TRBV7-2	TRBJ2-7	TRBD1	TGTGCCAGCAGGGGCGGGACAGGGCAGCACTACGAGCAGTACTTC	CASRGGTGQHYEQYF
many	TRBV4-1	TRBJ2-1	.	TGCGCCAGCAGCCCCTTAACGTCTAACAATGAGCAGTTCTTC	CASSPLTSNNEQFF
.	TRBV7-2	TRBJ1-5	.	TGTGCCAGCAGCTCATGGGGGAATCAGCCCCAGCATTTT	CASSSWGNQPQHF
many	TRBV29-1	TRBJ1-1	.	TGCAGCGTCGTAAACACAGGACGGATGAACACTGAAGCTTTCTTT	CSVVNTGRMNTEAFF
many	TRBV3-1	TRBJ2-6	.	TGTGCCAGCAGCCGCGGGCCGGGGGCCAACGTCCTGACTTTC	CASSRGPGANVLTF
few	TRBV6-1	TRBJ2-5	.	TGTGCCAGCAGTGAGAGGCAGGGGACGGAGGAGACCCAGTACTTC	CASSERQGTEETQYF
many	TRBV7-8	TRBJ2-2	.	TGTGCCAGCAGCACCTTAAACACCGGGGAGCTGTTTTTT	CASSTLNTGELFF
.	TRBV20-1	TRBJ2-7	.	TGCAGTGCTAGAGATTCGTCAGGCCGCGGTGAGCAGTACTTC	CSARDSSGRGEQYF
few	TRBV5-1	TRBJ2-1	TRBD2	TGCGCCAGCAGCCGGGGACGGTACGGGGGAGGGCCCGGTGAGCAGTTCTTC	CASSRGRYGGGPGEQFF
many	TRBV5-1	TRBJ2-2	.	TGCGCCAGCAGCCGGGACATCGAAAACGGGGAGCTGTTTTTT	CASSRDIENGELFF
many	TRBV20-1	TRBJ2-3	TRBD2	TGCAGTGCTATCCTAGCGGGAGGCAGGGGCACAGATACGCAGTATTTT	CSAILAGGRGTDTQYF
few	TRBV24-1	TRBJ2-3	.	TGTGCCACCAGTGAGGAGCCAGATACGCAGTATTTT	CATSEEPDTQYF
.	TRBV12-3/TRBV12-4	TRBJ2-7	TRBD1	TGTGCCAGCAGTTGGAGAGGGGGCACCTACGAGCAGTACTTC	CASSWRGGTYEQYF
many	TRBV27	TRBJ1-6	.	TGTGCCAGCAGTAACTGGGGCTCACCCCTCCACTTT	CASSNWGSPLHF
.	TRBV12-3/TRBV12-4	TRBJ2-7	TRBD1	TGTGCCAGCAGGATGACAGGGGGCTTTTACGAGCAGTACTTC	CASRMTGGFYEQYF
many	TRBV23-1	TRBJ2-5	TRBD2	TGCGCCAGCAGTCACACGGGAGGTGTGGAGACCCAGTACTTC	CASSHTGGVETQYF
few	TRBV4-3	TRBJ2-1	.	TGCGCCAGCAGCCAAGGCCGGACCTGGGGTCAAAATGAGCAGTTCTTC	CASSQGRTWGQNEQFF
.	TRBV28	TRBJ1-1	.	TGTGCCAGCTTGGCGGAGGGGGACCCTGAAGCTTTCTTT	CASLAEGDPEAFF